The entry that follows covers one TCR beta chain sequence. This record belongs to a study of blood T cell repertoires in COVID-19. How the authors handled the data: Amplification from reference gene primers served as the basis for estimated nucleated cell counts. Data came from immunoSEQ multiplex PCR; TCRdb stores just in-frame clones and leaves some out. For V, J and clone size, that table is used; D and trimming come from the DNA. Seen here are 200,000 to 250,000 clones, less than 90% observed once, and the top ten hold 18%. Germline loops: CDR1 KGHSH, CDR2 LQKENI. The ends were cut back, 6 bases at V and 2 bases at J, with 13 bases in the middle. The CDR3 spans 14 residues.

This clonotype originated in a woman aged 80 or over with active or convalescent COVID-19. The gene calls are TRBV18 and TRBJ1-1, with D unresolved. The sequencing sample was made of peripheral blood. The CDR3 bases are TGTGCCAGCTCGCGACCACCGGGAAACACTGAAGCTTTCTTT. It encodes CASSRPPGNTEAFF.